Listed below are T cell receptor beta chains from one sample, sequenced in a study of blood T cell repertoires in COVID-19. TCRdb's table, derived via immunoSEQ multiplex PCR, lists solely in-frame clones and lacks some. The sample lists 200,000 to 250,000 clones, 88% occurring once. Sequencing was performed on peripheral blood. Receptors were obtained from a woman aged 55-69 years with acute or convalescent COVID-19. Both conserved end residues are part of each CDR3. A D gene is named only where the DNA matches it firmly.

v_gene: TRBV5-1
d_gene: NA
j_gene: TRBJ2-4
CDR3aa: CASSLESRTLLAKNIQYF
CDR3nt: TGCGCCAGCAGCTTGGAATCCCGGACTCTTCTGGCCAAAAACATTCAGTACTTC

v_gene: TRBV19
d_gene: NA
j_gene: TRBJ1-2
CDR3aa: CASRRDTGYTF
CDR3nt: TGTGCCAGTAGAAGGGACACTGGCTACACCTTC

v_gene: TRBV6-5
d_gene: NA
j_gene: TRBJ1-2
CDR3aa: CASLTVYGYTF
CDR3nt: TGTGCCAGCCTGACAGTCTATGGCTACACCTTC

v_gene: TRBV4-1
d_gene: NA
j_gene: TRBJ1-5
CDR3aa: CASSQDGGRYSNQPQHF
CDR3nt: TGCGCCAGCAGCCAAGATGGAGGGAGGTACAGCAATCAGCCCCAGCATTTT

v_gene: TRBV6-5
d_gene: NA
j_gene: TRBJ2-3
CDR3aa: CASSILRGTQYF
CDR3nt: TGTGCCAGCAGCATTTTACGGGGTACGCAGTATTTT

v_gene: TRBV4-1
d_gene: NA
j_gene: TRBJ1-1
CDR3aa: CASSSSGGANTEAFF
CDR3nt: TGCGCCAGCAGCTCCTCGGGCGGGGCCAACACTGAAGCTTTCTTT

v_gene: TRBV6-2/TRBV6-3
d_gene: TRBD2
j_gene: TRBJ2-3
CDR3aa: CASRPSGGRTDTQYF
CDR3nt: TGTGCCAGCAGGCCTAGCGGGGGGCGCACAGATACGCAGTATTTT

v_gene: TRBV9
d_gene: NA
j_gene: TRBJ1-1
CDR3aa: CASSVQGTVSTEAFF
CDR3nt: TGTGCCAGCAGCGTCCAGGGTACGGTCAGCACTGAAGCTTTCTTT

v_gene: TRBV3-1/TRBV3-2
d_gene: NA
j_gene: TRBJ1-1
CDR3aa: CASSQEQGSTEAFF
CDR3nt: TGTGCCAGCAGCCAAGAGCAGGGGAGCACTGAAGCTTTCTTT

v_gene: TRBV29-1
d_gene: TRBD2
j_gene: TRBJ2-1
CDR3aa: CSVEVSGLAGRIVYNEQFF
CDR3nt: TGCAGCGTTGAAGTTTCTGGTCTAGCGGGAAGAATTGTCTACAATGAGCAGTTCTTC